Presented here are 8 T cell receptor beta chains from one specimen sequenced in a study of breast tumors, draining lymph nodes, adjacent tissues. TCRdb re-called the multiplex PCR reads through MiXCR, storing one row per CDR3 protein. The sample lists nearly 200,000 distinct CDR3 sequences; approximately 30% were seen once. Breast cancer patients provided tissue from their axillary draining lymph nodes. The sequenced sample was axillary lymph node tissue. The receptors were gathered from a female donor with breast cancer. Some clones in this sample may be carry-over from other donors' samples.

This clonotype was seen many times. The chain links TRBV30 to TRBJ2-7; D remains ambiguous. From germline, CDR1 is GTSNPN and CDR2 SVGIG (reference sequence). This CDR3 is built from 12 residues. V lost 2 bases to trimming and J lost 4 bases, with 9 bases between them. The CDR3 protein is CAWSNGPYEQYF. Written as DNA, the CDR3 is TGTGCCTGGAGTAATGGCCCTTACGAGCAGTACTTC.

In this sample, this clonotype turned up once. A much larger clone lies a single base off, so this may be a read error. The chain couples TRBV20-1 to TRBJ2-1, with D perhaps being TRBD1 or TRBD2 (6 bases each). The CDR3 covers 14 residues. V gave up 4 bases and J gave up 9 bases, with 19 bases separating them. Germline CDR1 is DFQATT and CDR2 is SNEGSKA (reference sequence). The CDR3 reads CSAKNLGGLTEQFF. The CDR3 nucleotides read TGCAGTGCTAAGAATTTGGGGGGCTTAACTGAGCAGTTCTTC.

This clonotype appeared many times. CDR3 coding DNA: TGTGCCAGCAGCTTAGCAGGGTACCAAGAGACCCAGTACTTC. This codes for CASSLAGYQETQYF. The V gene is TRBV7-2, the J gene TRBJ2-5; D unclear. V dropped 0 bases and J dropped 0 bases, with 5 bases sitting between them. This CDR3 region has 14 residues. The germline V gene has CDR1 SGHTA and CDR2 FQGNSA.

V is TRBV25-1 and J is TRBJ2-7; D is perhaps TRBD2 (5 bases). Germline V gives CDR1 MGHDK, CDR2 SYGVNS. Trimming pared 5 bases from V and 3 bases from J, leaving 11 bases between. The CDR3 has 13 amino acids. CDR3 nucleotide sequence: TGTGCCAGCAGTCCCATAGCGAGCTACGAGCAGTACTTC. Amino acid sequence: CASSPIASYEQYF.

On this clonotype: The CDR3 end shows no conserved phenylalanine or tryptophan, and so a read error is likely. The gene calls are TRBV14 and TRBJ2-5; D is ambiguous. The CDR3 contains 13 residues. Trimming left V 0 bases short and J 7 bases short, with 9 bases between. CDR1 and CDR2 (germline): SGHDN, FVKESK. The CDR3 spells CASSQDHGVTQYS. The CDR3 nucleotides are TGTGCCAGCAGCCAAGATCATGGCGTGACCCAGTACTCC.

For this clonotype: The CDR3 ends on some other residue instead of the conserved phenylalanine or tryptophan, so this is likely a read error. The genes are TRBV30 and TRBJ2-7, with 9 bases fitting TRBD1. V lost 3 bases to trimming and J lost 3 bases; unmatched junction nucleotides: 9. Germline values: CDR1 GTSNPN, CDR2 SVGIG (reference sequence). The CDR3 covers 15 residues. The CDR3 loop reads CAWRATGGPFYEQYL. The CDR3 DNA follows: TGTGCCTGGAGGGCCACAGGGGGCCCTTTCTACGAGCAGTACCTT.

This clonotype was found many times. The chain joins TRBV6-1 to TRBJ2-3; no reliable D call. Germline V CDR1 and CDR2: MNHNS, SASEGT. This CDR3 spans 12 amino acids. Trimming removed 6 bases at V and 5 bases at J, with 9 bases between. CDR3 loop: CASRAEGDTQYF. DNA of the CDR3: TGTGCCAGCAGAGCAGAAGGAGATACGCAGTATTTT.

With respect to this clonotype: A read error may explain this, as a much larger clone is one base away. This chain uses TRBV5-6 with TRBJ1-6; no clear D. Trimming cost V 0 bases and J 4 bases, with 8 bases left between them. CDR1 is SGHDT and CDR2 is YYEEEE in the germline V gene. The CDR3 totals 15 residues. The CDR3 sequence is CASSLGAAYNSPLHF. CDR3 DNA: TGTGCCAGCAGCTTGGGGGCGGCTTATAATTCACCCCTCCACTTT.